Reported below is one T cell receptor beta chain. Trimming removed 4 bases from V and 1 base from J, with 4 bases in between. In germline, CDR1 is ENHRY, CDR2 SYGVKD. This CDR3 contains 12 residues. These data originate in a study of blood T cell repertoires in COVID-19. Whole-study context: T cells, B-cell-depleted T cells, or PBMCs supplied cDNA or gDNA.

Under the authors' procedure: It was from reference gene primer amplification that nucleated cell counts were estimated. Libraries were prepared by immunoSEQ multiplex PCR; TCRdb keeps only in-frame clonotypes and omits some of them. V, J and clone size reflect that table, while D and trimming were determined from the DNA. The sample has 390,000 or so clones, approximately 87% seen once. The source of this sequence is a woman in her 30s with COVID-19, enrolled during active disease. The source material was peripheral blood. This chain joins TRBV10-3 and TRBJ2-5; D remains unclear. The CDR3: CAISAGQETQYF. DNA for the CDR3: TGTGCCATCAGTGCAGGCCAAGAGACCCAGTACTTC.